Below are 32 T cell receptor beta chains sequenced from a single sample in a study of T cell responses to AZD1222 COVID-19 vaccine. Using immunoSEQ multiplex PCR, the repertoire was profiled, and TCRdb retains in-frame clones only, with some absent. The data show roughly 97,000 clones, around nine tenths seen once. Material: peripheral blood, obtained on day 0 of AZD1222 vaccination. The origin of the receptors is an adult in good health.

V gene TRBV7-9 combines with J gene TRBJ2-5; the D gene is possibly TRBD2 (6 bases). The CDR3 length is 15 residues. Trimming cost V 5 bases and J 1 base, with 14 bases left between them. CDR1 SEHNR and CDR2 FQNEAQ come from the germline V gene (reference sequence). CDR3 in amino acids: CASSQTGTGQETQYF. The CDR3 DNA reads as TGTGCCAGCAGCCAAACCGGGACTGGCCAAGAGACCCAGTACTTC.

The CDR3 nucleotides read TGTGCCATCAGTGCTCAGACCGACTATGGCTACACCTTC. Translation gives CAISAQTDYGYTF. The chain links TRBV10-3 to TRBJ1-2; D is uncertain. Trimming took off 4 bases at V and 3 bases at J, with 9 bases between the two ends. The germline V gene encodes CDR1 ENHRY and CDR2 SYGVKD. The CDR3 consists of 13 residues.

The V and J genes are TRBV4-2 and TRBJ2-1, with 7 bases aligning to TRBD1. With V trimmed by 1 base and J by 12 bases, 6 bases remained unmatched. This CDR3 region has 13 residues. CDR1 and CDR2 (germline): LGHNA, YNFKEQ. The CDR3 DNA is TGTGCCAGCAGCCAAGTGAGTCGGGACAGGCAGTTCTTC. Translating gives CASSQVSRDRQFF.

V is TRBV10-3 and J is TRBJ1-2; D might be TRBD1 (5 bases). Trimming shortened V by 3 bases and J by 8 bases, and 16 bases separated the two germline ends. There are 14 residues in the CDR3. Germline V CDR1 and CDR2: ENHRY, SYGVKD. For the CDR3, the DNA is TGTGCCATCAGTGATCGGAAGGGGCCCGGAGGCTACACCTTC. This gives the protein CAISDRKGPGGYTF.

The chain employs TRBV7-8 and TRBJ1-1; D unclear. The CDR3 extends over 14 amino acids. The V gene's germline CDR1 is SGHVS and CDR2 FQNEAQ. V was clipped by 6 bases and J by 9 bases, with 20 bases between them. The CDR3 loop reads CASSPTNSGKQAFF. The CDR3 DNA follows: TGTGCCAGCAGTCCGACGAACTCCGGGAAGCAAGCTTTCTTT.

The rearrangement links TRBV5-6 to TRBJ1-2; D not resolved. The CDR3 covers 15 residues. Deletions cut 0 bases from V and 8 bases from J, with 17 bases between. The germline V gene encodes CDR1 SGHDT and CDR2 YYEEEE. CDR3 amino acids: CASSLGLDVVWGYTF. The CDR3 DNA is TGTGCCAGCAGCTTGGGGTTGGACGTTGTGTGGGGCTACACCTTC. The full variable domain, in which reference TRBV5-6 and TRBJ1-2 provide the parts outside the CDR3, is DAGVTQSPTHLIKTRGQQVTLRCSPKSGHDTVSWYQQALGQGPQFIFQYYEEEERQRGNFPDRFSGHQFPNYSSELNVNALLLGDSALYLCASSLGLDVVWGYTFGSGTRLTVV.

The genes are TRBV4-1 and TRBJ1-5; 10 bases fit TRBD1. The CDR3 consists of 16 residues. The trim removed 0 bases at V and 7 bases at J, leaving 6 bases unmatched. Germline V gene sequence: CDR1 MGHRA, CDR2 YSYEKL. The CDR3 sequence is CASSQDPGTGEQPQHF. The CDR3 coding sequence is TGCGCCAGCAGCCAAGATCCTGGGACAGGGGAACAGCCCCAGCATTTT.

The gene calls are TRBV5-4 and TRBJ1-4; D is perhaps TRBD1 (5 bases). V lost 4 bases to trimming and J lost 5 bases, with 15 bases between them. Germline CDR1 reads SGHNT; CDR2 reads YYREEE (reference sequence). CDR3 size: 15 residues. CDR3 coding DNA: TGTGCCAGCAGCCCCAAAGAGACAGCAAATGAAAAACTGTTTTTT. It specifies CASSPKETANEKLFF. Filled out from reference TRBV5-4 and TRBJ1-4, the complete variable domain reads ETGVTQSPTHLIKTRGQQVTLRCSSQSGHNTVSWYQQALGQGPQFIFQYYREEENGRGNFPPRFSGLQFPNYSSELNVNALELDDSALYLCASSPKETANEKLFFGSGTQLSVL.

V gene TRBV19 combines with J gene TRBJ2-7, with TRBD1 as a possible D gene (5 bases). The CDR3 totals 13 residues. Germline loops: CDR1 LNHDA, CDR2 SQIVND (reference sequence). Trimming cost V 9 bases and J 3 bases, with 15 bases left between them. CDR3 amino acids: CASALGQGYEQYF. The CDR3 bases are TGTGCCAGCGCGTTGGGGCAGGGCTACGAGCAGTACTTC.

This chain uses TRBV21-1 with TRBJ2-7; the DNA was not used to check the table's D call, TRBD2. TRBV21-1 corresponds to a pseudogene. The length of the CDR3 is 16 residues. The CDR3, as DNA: TGTGCCAGCAGGCCTTTCGGGGGGGAAAAAACCTACGAGCAGTACTTC. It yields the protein CASRPFGGEKTYEQYF.

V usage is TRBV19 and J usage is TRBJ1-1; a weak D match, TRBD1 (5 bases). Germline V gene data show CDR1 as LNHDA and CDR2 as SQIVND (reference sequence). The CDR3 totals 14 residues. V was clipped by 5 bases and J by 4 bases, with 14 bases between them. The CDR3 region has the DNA TGTGCCAGTAGTCAGGACATACGGAGCACTGAAGCTTTCTTT. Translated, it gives CASSQDIRSTEAFF. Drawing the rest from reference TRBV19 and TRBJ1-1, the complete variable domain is DGGITQSPKYLFRKEGQNVTLSCEQNLNHDAMYWYRQDPGQGLRLIYYSQIVNDFQKGDIAEGYSVSREKKESFPLTVTSAQKNPTAFYLCASSQDIRSTEAFFGQGTRLTVV.

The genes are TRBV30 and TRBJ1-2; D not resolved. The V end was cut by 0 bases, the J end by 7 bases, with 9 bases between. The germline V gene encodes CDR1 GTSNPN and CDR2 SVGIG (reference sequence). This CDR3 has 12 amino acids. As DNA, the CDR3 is TGTGCCTGGAGTGTAAGTGGGATTGGCTACACCTTC. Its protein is CAWSVSGIGYTF.

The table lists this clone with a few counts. The CDR3 reads CARSLKGEKLFF. CDR3 nucleotides: TGTGCCAGAAGCTTGAAGGGGGAAAAACTGTTTTTT. This chain connects TRBV5-3 to TRBJ1-4; tentatively, D is TRBD1 (5 bases). TRBV5-3 is filed as an ORF, its function uncertain. CDR3 length equals 12 residues. V lost 1 base to trimming and J lost 8 bases, with 6 bases between them.

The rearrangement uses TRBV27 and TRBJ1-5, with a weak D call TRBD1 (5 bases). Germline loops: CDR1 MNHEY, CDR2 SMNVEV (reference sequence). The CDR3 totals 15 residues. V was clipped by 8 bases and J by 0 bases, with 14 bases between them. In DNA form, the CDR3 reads TGTGCCAGCCCTAACGGCAGGGTTAGCAATCAGCCCCAGCATTTT. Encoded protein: CASPNGRVSNQPQHF.

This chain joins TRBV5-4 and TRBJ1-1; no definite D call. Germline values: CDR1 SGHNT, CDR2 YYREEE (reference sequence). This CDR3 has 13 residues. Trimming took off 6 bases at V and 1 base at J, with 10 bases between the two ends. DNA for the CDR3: TGTGCCAGCACCCGAGGACGGAACACTGAAGCTTTCTTT. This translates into CASTRGRNTEAFF.

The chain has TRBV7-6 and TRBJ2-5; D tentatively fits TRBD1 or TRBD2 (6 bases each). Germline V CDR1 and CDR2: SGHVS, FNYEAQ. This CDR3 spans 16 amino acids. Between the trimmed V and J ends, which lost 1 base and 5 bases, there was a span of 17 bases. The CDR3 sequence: CASSLVPDRGRETQYF. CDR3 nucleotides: TGTGCCAGCAGCTTAGTCCCAGACCGGGGGCGGGAGACCCAGTACTTC. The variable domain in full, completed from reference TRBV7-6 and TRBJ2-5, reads GAGVSQSPRYKVTKRGQDVALRCDPISGHVSLYWYRQALGQGPEFLTYFNYEAQQDKSGLPNDRFSAERPEGSISTLTIQRTEQRDSAMYRCASSLVPDRGRETQYFGPGTRLLVL.

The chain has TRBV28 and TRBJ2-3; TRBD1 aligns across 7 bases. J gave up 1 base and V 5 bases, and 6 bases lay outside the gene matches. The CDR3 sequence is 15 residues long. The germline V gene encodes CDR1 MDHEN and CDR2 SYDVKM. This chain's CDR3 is CASSDRDSGTDTQYF. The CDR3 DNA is TGTGCCAGCAGTGACCGGGACAGTGGCACAGATACGCAGTATTTT.

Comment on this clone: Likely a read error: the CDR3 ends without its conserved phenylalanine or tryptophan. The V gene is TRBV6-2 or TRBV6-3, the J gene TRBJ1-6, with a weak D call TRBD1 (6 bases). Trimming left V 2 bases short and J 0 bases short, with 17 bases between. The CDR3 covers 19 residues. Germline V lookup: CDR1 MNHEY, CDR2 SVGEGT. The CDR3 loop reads CASSYAGGARSSYNSPLHL. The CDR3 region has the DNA TGTGCCAGCAGTTACGCTGGGGGGGCCAGAAGCTCCTATAATTCACCCCTCCACCTT.

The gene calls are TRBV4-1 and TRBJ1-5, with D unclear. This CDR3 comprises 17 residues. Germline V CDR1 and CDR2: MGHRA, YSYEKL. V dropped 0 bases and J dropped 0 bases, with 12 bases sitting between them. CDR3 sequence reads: CASSQDPAGHSNQPQHF. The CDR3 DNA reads TGCGCCAGCAGCCAAGATCCGGCAGGTCATAGCAATCAGCCCCAGCATTTT.

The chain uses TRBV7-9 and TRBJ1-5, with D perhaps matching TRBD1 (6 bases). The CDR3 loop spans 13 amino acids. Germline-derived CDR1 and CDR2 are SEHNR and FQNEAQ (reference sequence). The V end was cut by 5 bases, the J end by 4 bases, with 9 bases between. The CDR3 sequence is CASSATGNQPQHF. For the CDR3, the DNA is TGTGCCAGCAGCGCGACAGGAAATCAGCCCCAGCATTTT.

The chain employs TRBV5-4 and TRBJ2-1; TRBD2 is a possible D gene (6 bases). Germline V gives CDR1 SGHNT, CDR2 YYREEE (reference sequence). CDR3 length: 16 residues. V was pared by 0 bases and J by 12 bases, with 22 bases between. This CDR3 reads CASSLVSGGTFFGQFF. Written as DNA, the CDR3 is TGTGCCAGCAGCTTGGTTAGTGGGGGGACCTTTTTTGGGCAGTTCTTC.

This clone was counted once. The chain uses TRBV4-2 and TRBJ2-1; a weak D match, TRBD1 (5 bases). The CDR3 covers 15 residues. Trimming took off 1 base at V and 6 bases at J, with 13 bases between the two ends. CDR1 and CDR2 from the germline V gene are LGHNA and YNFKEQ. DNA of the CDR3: TGTGCCAGCAGCCAAGTCCAGGGTTTGGCCAATGAGCAGTTCTTC. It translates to CASSQVQGLANEQFF.

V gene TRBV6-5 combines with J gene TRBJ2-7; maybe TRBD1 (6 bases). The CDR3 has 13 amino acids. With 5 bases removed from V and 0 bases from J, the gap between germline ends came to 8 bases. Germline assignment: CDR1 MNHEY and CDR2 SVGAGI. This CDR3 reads CASSPGHSYEQYF. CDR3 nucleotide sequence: TGTGCCAGCAGTCCGGGACACTCCTACGAGCAGTACTTC.

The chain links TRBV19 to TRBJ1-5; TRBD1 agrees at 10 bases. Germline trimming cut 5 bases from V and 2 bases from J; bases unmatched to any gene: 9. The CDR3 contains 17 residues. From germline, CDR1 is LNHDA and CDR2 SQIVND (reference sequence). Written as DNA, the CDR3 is TGTGCCAGTAGTCCTACCCGGACAGGGGGGGGCAATCAGCCCCAGCATTTT. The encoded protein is CASSPTRTGGGNQPQHF.

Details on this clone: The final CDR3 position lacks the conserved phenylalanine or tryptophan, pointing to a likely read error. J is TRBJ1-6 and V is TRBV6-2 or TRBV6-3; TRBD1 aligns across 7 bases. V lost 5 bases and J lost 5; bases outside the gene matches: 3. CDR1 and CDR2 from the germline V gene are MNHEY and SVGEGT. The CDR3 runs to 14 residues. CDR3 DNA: TGTGCCAGCAGTGATACAGGGGATAATTCACCCCTCCACCTT. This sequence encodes CASSDTGDNSPLHL.

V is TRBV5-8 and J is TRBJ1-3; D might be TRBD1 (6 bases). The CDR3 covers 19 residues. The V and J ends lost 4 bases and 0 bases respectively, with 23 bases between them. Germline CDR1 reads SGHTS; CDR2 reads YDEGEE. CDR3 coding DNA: TGTGCCAGCAGCGGGGGGCTAATCCGGACCGTCGTCTCTGGAAACACCATATATTTT. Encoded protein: CASSGGLIRTVVSGNTIYF.

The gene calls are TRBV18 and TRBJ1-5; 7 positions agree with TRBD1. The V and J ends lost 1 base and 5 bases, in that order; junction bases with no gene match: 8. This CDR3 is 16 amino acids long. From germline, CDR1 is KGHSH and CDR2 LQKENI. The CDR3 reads CASSPRGRGDDQPQHF. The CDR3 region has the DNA TGTGCCAGCTCACCACGTGGCAGGGGGGATGATCAGCCCCAGCATTTT.

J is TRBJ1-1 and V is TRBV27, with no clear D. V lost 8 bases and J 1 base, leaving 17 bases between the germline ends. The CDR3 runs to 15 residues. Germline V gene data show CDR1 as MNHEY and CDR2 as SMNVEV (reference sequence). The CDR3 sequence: CASCKRGAGNTEAFF. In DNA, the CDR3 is TGTGCCAGCTGTAAGCGCGGAGCGGGGAACACTGAAGCTTTCTTT.

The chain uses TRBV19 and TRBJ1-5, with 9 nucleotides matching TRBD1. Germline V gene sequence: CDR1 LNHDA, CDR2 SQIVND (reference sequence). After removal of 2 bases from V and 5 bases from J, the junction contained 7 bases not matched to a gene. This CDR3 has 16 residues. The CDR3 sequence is CASSISGQGHYQPQHF. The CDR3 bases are TGTGCCAGTAGTATATCGGGACAGGGTCACTATCAGCCCCAGCATTTT.

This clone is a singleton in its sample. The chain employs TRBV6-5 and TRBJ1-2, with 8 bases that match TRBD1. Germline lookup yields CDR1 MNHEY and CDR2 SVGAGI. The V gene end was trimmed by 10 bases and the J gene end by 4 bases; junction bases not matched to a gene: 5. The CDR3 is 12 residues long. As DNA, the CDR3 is TGTGCCACCCGACAGGGGACCTATGGCTACACCTTC. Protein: CATRQGTYGYTF.

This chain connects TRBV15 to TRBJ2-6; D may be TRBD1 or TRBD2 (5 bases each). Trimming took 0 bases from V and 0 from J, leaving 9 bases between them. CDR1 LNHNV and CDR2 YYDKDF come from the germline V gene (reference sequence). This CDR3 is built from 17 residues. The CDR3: CATSREGPNSGANVLTF. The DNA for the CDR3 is TGTGCCACCAGCAGAGAGGGACCCAACTCTGGGGCCAACGTCCTGACTTTC.

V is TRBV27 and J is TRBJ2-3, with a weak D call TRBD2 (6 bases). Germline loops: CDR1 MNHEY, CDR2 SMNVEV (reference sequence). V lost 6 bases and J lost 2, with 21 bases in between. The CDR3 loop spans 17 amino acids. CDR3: CASSTLGVGGLTDTQYF. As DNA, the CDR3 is TGTGCCAGCAGCACTTTGGGAGTGGGGGGTCTCACAGATACGCAGTATTTT.